The sequence of this T cell receptor (beta chain) was determined in a study of blood T cell repertoires in COVID-19. About the research overall: There were acute and convalescent COVID-19 samples, and they came from the United States, Italy and Spain. PBMCs, B-cell-depleted T cells, or T cells provided the cDNA or gDNA that made up the material.

Germline lookup yields CDR1 SNHLY and CDR2 FYNNEI. This CDR3 has 17 residues. Trimming pared 1 base from V and 4 bases from J, leaving 19 bases between. Per the authors' pipeline: Reference gene primers were amplified, and this amplification served to estimate nucleated cell counts. Profiled with immunoSEQ multiplex PCR; TCRdb holds only in-frame clones, not every one. V and J calls plus clone size are reproduced from that table; the DNA served to infer D and trimming. Of about 100,000 clones listed, roughly nine tenths are singletons. The rearrangement joins TRBV2 to TRBJ1-1; D uncertain. The sample comprised peripheral blood. The TCR comes from a man in his fifties or sixties with acute or convalescent COVID-19. The DNA of the CDR3 is TGTGCCAGCAGTGAAGATCGGGTTTTAAGGTATAGCACTGAAGCTTTCTTT. Translation gives CASSEDRVLRYSTEAFF.